A single sample gave rise to the 16 T cell receptor beta chains below, sequenced in a study of T cells in Graves' hyperthyroidism and ophthalmopathy. RNA transcripts gave rise to amplified TCR beta CDR3 regions. When the TCR CDR3 underwent first-round RT-PCR, the HTBI primer set was used. Via MiXCR, TCRdb re-called the multiplex PCR reads, giving one row per CDR3 protein. The sample records fewer than 800,000 distinct CDR3 sequences, about 17% being singletons. The sequencing sample was made of blood. Receptors were obtained from a man younger than 35 with Graves' hyperthyroidism.

This clonotype was seen more than once but under ten times. A read error may be the cause here, since a much bigger clone is one base away. The V and J genes are TRBV28 and TRBJ1-1; D is unresolved. The CDR3 loop spans 13 amino acids. Trimming pared 7 bases from V and 1 base from J, leaving 10 bases between. CDR1 MDHEN and CDR2 SYDVKM come from the germline V gene. The CDR3 reads CASTLGWNTEAFF. The CDR3 region has the DNA TGTGCCAGCACCCTTGGATGGAACACTGAAGCTTTCTTT.

The rearrangement uses TRBV9 and TRBJ1-1; the D gene is possibly TRBD1 (6 bases). The germline gives CDR1 SGDLS, CDR2 YYNGEE. V was trimmed by 7 bases and J by 0 bases, leaving 16 bases between them. The CDR3 has 15 amino acids. CDR3 sequence: CASSNLDSMNTEAFF. The CDR3 nucleotides are TGTGCCAGCTCCAACCTGGACAGCATGAACACTGAAGCTTTCTTT.

This clonotype was observed a handful of times. This chain uses TRBV19 with TRBJ2-1; the D is unclear. CDR1 is LNHDA, CDR2 SQIVND, per germline (reference sequence). The CDR3 is 15 residues long. Trimming took off 7 bases at V and 2 bases at J, with 15 bases between the two ends. CDR3 sequence: CASTTRSAPYNEQFF. DNA for the CDR3: TGTGCCAGTACTACAAGGAGCGCGCCCTACAATGAGCAGTTCTTC.

This clonotype was seen a few times. This chain connects TRBV20-1 to TRBJ2-7; D is ambiguous. This CDR3 has 14 residues. V was clipped by 3 bases and J by 0 bases, with 12 bases between them. CDR1 DFQATT and CDR2 SNEGSKA come from the germline V gene (reference sequence). The CDR3 here is CSARGDGSSYEQYF. The CDR3 coding sequence is TGCAGTGCTAGGGGTGACGGTAGCTCCTACGAGCAGTACTTC.

This clonotype was picked up many times. The chain joins TRBV28 to TRBJ1-1; tentatively, D is TRBD1 (6 bases). The germline V and J ends were trimmed by 3 bases and 1 base, with 18 bases remaining between them. This CDR3 spans 17 amino acids. The germline V gene has CDR1 MDHEN and CDR2 SYDVKM. CDR3 nucleotide sequence: TGTGCCAGCAGTTTCCGAAAAGGGGGAGGGGGGAACACTGAAGCTTTCTTT. This sequence encodes CASSFRKGGGGNTEAFF. Drawing the rest from reference TRBV28 and TRBJ1-1, the complete variable domain is DVKVTQSSRYLVKRTGEKVFLECVQDMDHENMFWYRQDPGLGLRLIYFSYDVKMKEKGDIPEGYSVSREKKERFSLILESASTNQTSMYLCASSFRKGGGGNTEAFFGQGTRLTVV.

The CDR3 sequence is CASSVGRGGSYEQYF. The CDR3 DNA is TGTGCCAGCAGCGTAGGGAGGGGGGGAAGCTACGAGCAGTACTTC. The J gene is TRBJ2-7, the V gene TRBV9; weak D call: TRBD2 (7 bases). With 0 bases removed from V and 3 bases from J, the gap between germline ends came to 13 bases. The CDR3 loop spans 15 amino acids. Germline V gene data show CDR1 as SGDLS and CDR2 as YYNGEE.

This clonotype was seen at least ten times. This chain joins TRBV20-1 and TRBJ2-1; D is unclear. Trimming took off 5 bases at V and 9 bases at J, with 14 bases between the two ends. The CDR3 extends over 12 amino acids. Germline CDR1 DFQATT, CDR2 SNEGSKA (reference sequence). The CDR3 DNA reads TGCAGTGCTGGGCGCCCAAGTGGTGAGCAGTTCTTC. It specifies CSAGRPSGEQFF.

This clonotype was detected many times. The genes are TRBV28 and TRBJ2-7, with D hard to call. Trimming stripped 8 bases from V and 6 bases from J, with 11 bases between. Germline CDR1 reads MDHEN; CDR2 reads SYDVKM. The CDR3 has 11 amino acids. CDR3 residues: CASRFIGEQYF. The CDR3 DNA sequence: TGTGCCAGCCGCTTCATTGGCGAGCAGTACTTC.

This clonotype was counted ten times or more. The chain employs TRBV24-1 and TRBJ1-1; D gene uncertain. CDR1 and CDR2 (germline): KGHDR, SFDVKD. This CDR3 has 13 amino acids. V was shortened by 1 base and J by 1 base, with 3 bases between the two germline ends. CDR3 coding DNA: TGTGCCACCAGTGATTTAACGAACACTGAAGCTTTCTTT. This encodes CATSDLTNTEAFF.

V and J are TRBV20-1 and TRBJ2-7, with D tentatively TRBD2 (6 bases). Germline loops: CDR1 DFQATT, CDR2 SNEGSKA (reference sequence). Trimming took off 3 bases at V and 4 bases at J, with 13 bases between the two ends. CDR3 length equals 13 residues. The CDR3 region is CSASGGRRYEQYF. The CDR3 DNA follows: TGCAGTGCTAGTGGGGGGAGAAGGTACGAGCAGTACTTC.

This clonotype was detected ten times or more. The gene calls are TRBV5-1 and TRBJ2-7; 13 bases align to TRBD2. CDR3 size: 15 residues. Germline V gene data show CDR1 as SGHRS and CDR2 as YFSETQ. V shed 5 bases and J 5 bases; nucleotides not matched to a gene: 7. CDR3: CASRYGLAGDNEQYF. The CDR3 bases are TGCGCCAGCAGGTACGGACTAGCGGGAGATAACGAGCAGTACTTC.

The rearrangement links TRBV30 to TRBJ2-2, with TRBD2 as a possible D gene (6 bases). Trimming cost V 3 bases and J 6 bases, with 8 bases left between them. The CDR3 has 12 amino acids. Germline assignment: CDR1 GTSNPN and CDR2 SVGIG (reference sequence). CDR3 in amino acids: CAWRSGAGELFF. For the CDR3, the DNA is TGTGCCTGGAGGTCGGGGGCCGGGGAGCTGTTTTTT.

This clonotype was seen repeatedly, ten times or more. This sequence joins TRBV25-1 and TRBJ2-5, with 9 positions matching TRBD1. The CDR3 runs to 17 residues. V lost 3 bases and J lost 4; bases outside the gene matches: 12. Germline CDR1 reads MGHDK; CDR2 reads SYGVNS. Here the CDR3 reads CASSDRGQGVARETQYF. In DNA, the CDR3 is TGTGCCAGCAGTGACCGGGGACAGGGTGTAGCTCGAGAGACCCAGTACTTC. Based on the CDR3 plus reference TRBV25-1 and TRBJ2-5, the full variable domain is EADIYQTPRYLVIGTGKKITLECSQTMGHDKMYWYQQDPGMELHLIHYSYGVNSTEKGDLSSESTVSRIRTEHFPLTLESARPSHTSQYLCASSDRGQGVARETQYFGPGTRLLVL.

This clonotype occurred many times. V and J are TRBV6-2 or TRBV6-3 and TRBJ2-7; D unresolved. The CDR3 has 14 amino acids. V shed 0 bases and J shed 0 bases, with 6 bases lying between them. Germline CDR1 reads MNHEY; CDR2 reads SVGEGT. CDR3 nucleotides: TGTGCCAGCAGTTACTCACCGAGCTCCTACGAGCAGTACTTC. As protein: CASSYSPSSYEQYF.

At least ten counts were recorded for this clonotype. The chain carries TRBV20-1 and TRBJ2-1; 7 nucleotides match TRBD2. Germline V gives CDR1 DFQATT, CDR2 SNEGSKA (reference sequence). Losses at the gene ends were 5 bases for V and 0 bases for J; bases not matched to a gene: 13. The CDR3 spans 17 residues. CDR3 sequence reads: CSAHEVGGGSSYNEQFF. CDR3 coding DNA: TGCAGTGCTCACGAGGTCGGGGGAGGGAGCTCCTACAATGAGCAGTTCTTC.

This clonotype was found once. The chain uses TRBV7-9 and TRBJ1-1; D unresolved. Germline values: CDR1 SEHNR, CDR2 FQNEAQ (reference sequence). The CDR3 is 15 amino acids. Trimming removed 4 bases from V and 0 bases from J, with 12 bases in between. DNA for the CDR3: TGTGCCAGCAGCTCGGAGGAGCGACTGAACACTGAAGCTTTCTTT. As protein: CASSSEERLNTEAFF.